The clone carrying this TCR beta chain was picked up many times. The antigen remains unidentified. TCRdb re-analysed the 5' RACE reads in MiXCR, keeping a single row per CDR3 protein. The table records around 68,000 distinct CDR3 sequences, 7.3% of them present only once. The CDR3 has 14 residues. CDR1 and CDR2 from the germline V gene are SEHNR and FQNEAQ (reference sequence). The V and J ends lost 5 bases and 2 bases, in that order; junction bases with no gene match: 2. This entry belongs to a study of T cells after yellow fever vaccination. Notes on the study in general: FACS-sorted repertoires could contain abundant clonotypes contaminating from the bulk population. Weaker, the secondary response had a peak occurring faster, on day 5 versus 15. Subsequent booster samples again held most clones from primary vaccination (just under 98% CD4, about 90% CD8).

This sample comprised CD8+ T cells sorted from PBMCs, obtained roughly 10 days after the first yellow fever vaccination. The rearrangement joins TRBV7-9 to TRBJ1-5; 8 positions agree with TRBD1. The receptor's source is a man aged 18 to 30 who received the YFV17D yellow fever vaccine. CDR3 sequence: CASSPGQGNQPQHF. In DNA form, the CDR3 reads TGTGCCAGCAGCCCGGGACAGGGCAATCAGCCCCAGCATTTT.